Below are 18 T cell receptor beta chains sequenced from a single sample in a study of CD8+CD57+ T cells in acquired aplastic anemia. The patients chosen for sequencing had shown expansion of CD8+CD57+ cells (detected by flow cytometry). Profiling that covered TCR beta VDJ and CDR3 relied on genomic DNA as its template. TCRdb reanalysed the reads using MiXCR and keeps one entry per CDR3 protein. Seen here are about 250,000 distinct CDR3 sequences, approximately 50% observed once, and the top ten hold over 7.5%. Sequences were obtained from sorted CD4+, CD8+, or CD8+CD57+ T cells (not recorded which) from PBMCs. The source of these receptors is a human donor with aplastic anemia.

This clonotype was seen ten or more times. J is TRBJ1-2 and V is TRBV4-1; D uncertain. Germline CDR1 reads MGHRA; CDR2 reads YSYEKL. Trimming pared 0 bases from V and 4 bases from J, leaving 12 bases between. The CDR3 has 15 amino acids. The CDR3 region is CASSQDVGEGYGYTF. In DNA form, the CDR3 reads TGCGCCAGCAGCCAAGATGTCGGTGAGGGCTATGGCTACACCTTC.

The chain is built from TRBV28 and TRBJ2-4, with TRBD1 matching over 9 bases. The CDR3 extends over 20 amino acids. The V and J ends lost 4 bases and 3 bases, in that order; junction bases with no gene match: 19. Germline assignment: CDR1 MDHEN and CDR2 SYDVKM. The CDR3, as DNA: TGTGCCAGCAGTTACGGACCGGGACAGGGAAAGCAAATGGGCAAAAACATTCAGTACTTC. Protein: CASSYGPGQGKQMGKNIQYF. Based on the CDR3 plus reference TRBV28 and TRBJ2-4, the full variable domain is DVKVTQSSRYLVKRTGEKVFLECVQDMDHENMFWYRQDPGLGLRLIYFSYDVKMKEKGDIPEGYSVSREKKERFSLILESASTNQTSMYLCASSYGPGQGKQMGKNIQYFGAGTRLSVL.

The CDR3 coding sequence is TGTGCCAGCAGCACTGTTGGCACTAATGAAAAACTGTTTTTT. Encoded protein: CASSTVGTNEKLFF. The J gene is TRBJ1-4, the V gene TRBV28; the D is unclear. This CDR3 has 14 amino acids. Germline V CDR1 and CDR2: MDHEN, SYDVKM. Trimming left V 6 bases short and J 2 bases short, with 10 bases between.

The genes are TRBV7-2 and TRBJ1-2; no clear D gene. The CDR3 consists of 15 residues. Germline V gene sequence: CDR1 SGHTA, CDR2 FQGNSA. V lost 1 base to trimming and J lost 7 bases, with 16 bases between them. CDR3 sequence: CASSLGFDGPSGYTF. CDR3 bases: TGTGCCAGCAGCTTAGGGTTTGACGGACCGTCTGGCTACACCTTC.

This clonotype was seen many times. This chain uses TRBV6-5 with TRBJ2-1; D unresolved. The CDR3 has 11 amino acids. Trimming removed 2 bases from V and 6 bases from J, with 2 bases in between. Germline CDR1 reads MNHEY; CDR2 reads SVGAGI. This chain's CDR3 is CASSYGNEQFF. For the CDR3, the DNA is TGTGCCAGCAGTTACGGCAATGAGCAGTTCTTC.

This clonotype came up many times. The chain employs TRBV27 and TRBJ2-5; unclear D gene. The CDR3 contains 11 residues. Trimming stripped 6 bases from V and 2 bases from J, with 4 bases between. CDR1 and CDR2 from the germline V gene are MNHEY and SMNVEV (reference sequence). CDR3 sequence: CASRGQETQYF. DNA of the CDR3: TGTGCCAGCAGGGGACAAGAGACCCAGTACTTC.

V gene TRBV9 combines with J gene TRBJ2-3, with D perhaps matching TRBD2 (7 bases). Germline-derived CDR1 and CDR2 are SGDLS and YYNGEE. CDR3 length equals 17 residues. V lost 3 bases and J 0 bases, leaving 17 bases between the germline ends. CDR3 in DNA: TGTGCCAGCAGCGCGTCGGGGGGCGGCTCTAGCACAGATACGCAGTATTTT. Its translation: CASSASGGGSSTDTQYF.

The chain couples TRBV7-3 to TRBJ2-1, with D possibly TRBD2 on 6 matching bases. Germline V gives CDR1 SGHTA, CDR2 FQGTGA. The CDR3 is 13 amino acids. V was trimmed by 3 bases and J by 4 bases, leaving 7 bases between them. The CDR3 DNA follows: TGTGCCAGCAGCTTCGGGACTTACAATGAGCAGTTCTTC. Protein sequence: CASSFGTYNEQFF. Combining the CDR3 with reference TRBV7-3 and TRBJ2-1 gives the whole variable domain GAGVSQTPSNKVTEKGKYVELRCDPISGHTALYWYRQSLGQGPEFLIYFQGTGAADDSGLPNDRFFAVRPEGSVSTLKIQRTERGDSAVYLCASSFGTYNEQFFGPGTRLTVL.

The chain couples TRBV7-9 to TRBJ2-3; perhaps TRBD2 as D (6 bases). The CDR3 totals 15 residues. CDR1 is SEHNR and CDR2 is FQNEAQ in the germline V gene (reference sequence). Trimming stripped 4 bases from V and 0 bases from J, with 11 bases between. The CDR3 nucleotides are TGTGCCAGCAGCTCTGAGGACTATAGCACAGATACGCAGTATTTT. Translated, it gives CASSSEDYSTDTQYF.

This chain links TRBV20-1 with TRBJ2-1; 7 positions agree with TRBD2. V dropped 0 bases and J dropped 4; count of bases not matched to a gene: 9. The CDR3 is 16 amino acids. Germline CDR1 reads DFQATT; CDR2 reads SNEGSKA (reference sequence). The CDR3 spells CSARDSGQMGYNEQFF. CDR3 nucleotides: TGCAGTGCTAGAGATAGCGGGCAAATGGGTTACAATGAGCAGTTCTTC.

This chain joins TRBV29-1 and TRBJ1-1; D may be TRBD1 (5 bases). The CDR3 covers 13 residues. CDR1 and CDR2 from the germline V gene are SQVTM and ANQGSEA. V dropped 1 base and J dropped 1 base, with 7 bases sitting between them. The CDR3 loop is CSVEGGWNTEAFF. The DNA of the CDR3 is TGCAGCGTTGAAGGGGGCTGGAACACTGAAGCTTTCTTT.

The V gene is TRBV7-6, the J gene TRBJ1-1; TRBD1 might be the D (5 bases). V lost 0 bases and J 6 bases, leaving 11 bases between the germline ends. This CDR3 is built from 14 residues. The germline V gene encodes CDR1 SGHVS and CDR2 FNYEAQ. The DNA for the CDR3 is TGTGCCAGCAGCTTAGCGAGTTGGGACCCTGAAGCTTTCTTT. Translation: CASSLASWDPEAFF. The full variable domain, with the rest looked up from reference TRBV7-6 and TRBJ1-1, is GAGVSQSPRYKVTKRGQDVALRCDPISGHVSLYWYRQALGQGPEFLTYFNYEAQQDKSGLPNDRFSAERPEGSISTLTIQRTEQRDSAMYRCASSLASWDPEAFFGQGTRLTVV.

This clonotype showed up many times. V gene TRBV6-4 combines with J gene TRBJ2-7; D is perhaps TRBD1 (6 bases). The CDR3 is made up of 13 amino acids. Per the germline V gene, CDR1 is MRHNA and CDR2 is SNTAGT. Deletions cut 5 bases from V and 6 bases from J, with 14 bases between. The CDR3 region is CASSYVAGAEQYF. The CDR3 DNA follows: TGTGCCAGCAGTTACGTTGCAGGGGCCGAGCAGTACTTC.

The J gene is TRBJ1-1, the V gene TRBV30; D is unresolved. Germline lookup yields CDR1 GTSNPN and CDR2 SVGIG (reference sequence). Trimming pared 2 bases from V and 0 bases from J, leaving 4 bases between. The CDR3 is made up of 12 amino acids. The CDR3 sequence: CAWSFVNTEAFF. The CDR3 nucleotides are TGTGCCTGGAGTTTTGTGAACACTGAAGCTTTCTTT.

V is TRBV10-2 and J is TRBJ1-6; the D is unclear. Germline assignment: CDR1 WSHSY and CDR2 SAAADI. This CDR3 has 16 residues. The V gene lost 6 bases and the J gene lost 0 bases, with 12 bases spanning the gap. Written as DNA, the CDR3 is TGCGCCAGCAGGCAAGGTGCTAGCTCCTATAATTCACCCCTCCACTTT. This gives the protein CASRQGASSYNSPLHF.

The V call is TRBV6-5, the J call TRBJ2-7; possible D gene TRBD1, 5 bases. Germline assignment: CDR1 MNHEY and CDR2 SVGAGI. The CDR3 length is 14 residues. V was clipped by 7 bases and J by 2 bases, with 15 bases between them. The CDR3 protein is CASIPLRQPYEQYF. DNA for the CDR3: TGTGCCAGCATCCCTCTTCGACAGCCCTACGAGCAGTACTTC.

This clonotype has a count of ten or more. A much bigger clone sits one base away, suggesting this may be a read error. The rearrangement links TRBV27 to TRBJ1-2; D unresolved. The length of the CDR3 is 12 residues. Between the trimmed V and J ends, which lost 5 bases and 0 bases, there was a span of 4 bases. CDR1 and CDR2 (germline): MNHEY, SMNVEV (reference sequence). The CDR3 reads CASSDSNYGYTF. The CDR3 DNA reads TGTGCCAGCAGTGACTCTAACTATGGCTACACCTTC.

J is TRBJ2-3 and V is TRBV7-9; D may match TRBD1 or TRBD2 (6 bases each). The V gene lost 1 base and the J gene lost 4 bases, with 18 bases spanning the gap. This CDR3 spans 17 amino acids. Germline values: CDR1 SEHNR, CDR2 FQNEAQ (reference sequence). The CDR3 sequence is CASSLGEEYRDPDTQYF. The DNA of the CDR3 is TGTGCCAGCAGCTTAGGGGAGGAGTACAGGGACCCAGATACGCAGTATTTT.